This passage covers 12 T cell receptor beta chains from one sample sequenced in a study of blood T cell repertoires in COVID-19. Libraries were prepared by immunoSEQ multiplex PCR; TCRdb keeps only in-frame clonotypes and omits some of them. This table has about 200,000 clones, about 86% appearing once. Material: PBMCs or T cells enriched from blood (not recorded which). The receptors here all came from a young woman who had been exposed to COVID-19.

The chain is built from TRBV5-1 and TRBJ2-5, with 8 positions matching TRBD2. There are 14 residues in the CDR3. V was clipped by 1 base and J by 5 bases; unmatched bases: 4. Looked up from germline, CDR1 is SGHRS and CDR2 is YFSETQ. CDR3: CASSLQGGGETQYF. CDR3 in DNA: TGCGCCAGCAGCTTGCAAGGCGGGGGGGAGACCCAGTACTTC.

This clone was observed a few times. This chain links TRBV15 with TRBJ1-5; D uncertain. CDR3 length equals 16 residues. With 0 bases removed from V and 1 base from J, the gap between germline ends came to 10 bases. Looked up from germline, CDR1 is LNHNV and CDR2 is YYDKDF (reference sequence). CDR3 sequence reads: CATSRDGDSSNQPQHF. The CDR3 coding sequence is TGTGCCACCAGCAGAGATGGAGACTCGAGCAATCAGCCCCAGCATTTT.

The rearrangement links TRBV19 to TRBJ2-5; maybe TRBD1 (5 bases). The CDR3 has 12 residues. Germline assignment: CDR1 LNHDA and CDR2 SQIVND (reference sequence). Trimming left V 3 bases short and J 9 bases short, with 11 bases between. The CDR3 nucleotides are TGTGCCAGTAGTATGGGGAAGGGGCCCCAGTACTTC. Residues: CASSMGKGPQYF. The whole variable domain, remainder taken from reference TRBV19 and TRBJ2-5, is DGGITQSPKYLFRKEGQNVTLSCEQNLNHDAMYWYRQDPGQGLRLIYYSQIVNDFQKGDIAEGYSVSREKKESFPLTVTSAQKNPTAFYLCASSMGKGPQYFGPGTRLLVL.

The chain carries TRBV5-4 and TRBJ2-3; 8 positions agree with TRBD1. Germline CDR1 is SGHNT and CDR2 is YYREEE (reference sequence). V gave up 4 bases and J gave up 6 bases; unmatched junction bases: 4. The length of the CDR3 is 13 residues. CDR3 DNA sequence: TGTGCCAGCAGCCCAGGACAGGGCGATACGCAGTATTTT. It encodes CASSPGQGDTQYF. Drawing the rest from reference TRBV5-4 and TRBJ2-3, the complete variable domain is ETGVTQSPTHLIKTRGQQVTLRCSSQSGHNTVSWYQQALGQGPQFIFQYYREEENGRGNFPPRFSGLQFPNYSSELNVNALELDDSALYLCASSPGQGDTQYFGPGTRLTVL.

This sequence joins TRBV5-1 and TRBJ2-7; tentative D call: TRBD2 (7 bases). Between the trimmed V and J ends, which lost 7 bases and 0 bases, there was a span of 17 bases. The germline V gene has CDR1 SGHRS and CDR2 YFSETQ. CDR3 size: 15 residues. The CDR3 reads CASSPRGGASYEQYF. CDR3 DNA sequence: TGCGCCAGCTCCCCGAGGGGGGGGGCCTCCTACGAGCAGTACTTC.

The chain combines TRBV9 with TRBJ1-3; D gene ambiguous. With 3 bases removed from V and 0 bases from J, the gap between germline ends came to 10 bases. The CDR3 loop spans 15 amino acids. Germline CDR1 is SGDLS and CDR2 is YYNGEE. This CDR3 reads CASSARHFSGNTIYF. CDR3 coding DNA: TGTGCCAGCAGCGCACGACACTTCTCTGGAAACACCATATATTTT.

The CDR3 DNA follows: TGTGCCAGCAGCTTTGCCAGCGGGCGCACAGATACGCAGTATTTT. Encoded protein: CASSFASGRTDTQYF. The chain links TRBV11-3 to TRBJ2-3; TRBD2 is a possible D gene (6 bases). CDR3 length equals 15 residues. V shed 3 bases and J shed 1 base, with 11 bases lying between them. Germline assignment: CDR1 SGHNT and CDR2 YENEEA.

This chain uses TRBV19 with TRBJ1-2, with D possibly matching TRBD1 (6 bases). Germline loops: CDR1 LNHDA, CDR2 SQIVND (reference sequence). The V end was cut by 4 bases, the J end by 5 bases, with 17 bases between. The CDR3 has 15 amino acids. The CDR3 bases are TGTGCCAGTAGTACCCGTGGACAGACGTATTATGGCTACACCTTC. This translates into CASSTRGQTYYGYTF.

The J gene is TRBJ1-5, the V gene TRBV3-1 (or the pseudogene TRBV3-2); D gene uncertain. V lost 0 bases to trimming and J lost 6 bases, with 12 bases between them. Germline CDR1 and CDR2: LGHDT and YNNKEL (reference sequence). The CDR3 loop spans 15 amino acids. CDR3 coding DNA: TGTGCCAGCAGCCAAGATTTTGGTGGGAGTCAGCCCCAGCATTTT. Its protein is CASSQDFGGSQPQHF.

V and J are TRBV27 and TRBJ2-7; D possibly corresponds to TRBD2 (6 bases). CDR3 length equals 14 residues. Germline V lookup: CDR1 MNHEY, CDR2 SMNVEV (reference sequence). V was clipped by 2 bases and J by 4 bases, with 12 bases between them. As DNA, the CDR3 is TGTGCCAGCAGTTTAAAGGGGACTGGTTACGAGCAGTACTTC. Translating it yields CASSLKGTGYEQYF.

The chain recombines TRBV6-5 with TRBJ1-1, with 10 bases aligning to TRBD1. This CDR3 has 13 amino acids. With V trimmed by 11 bases and J by 5 bases, 8 bases remained unmatched. Germline CDR1 MNHEY, CDR2 SVGAGI. CDR3 in amino acids: CAGRQGALTEAFF. The CDR3, as DNA: TGTGCCGGAAGACAGGGGGCGCTGACTGAAGCTTTCTTT.

This sequence joins TRBV5-6 and TRBJ2-6, with D tentatively TRBD1 (7 bases). V lost 4 bases, J lost 2 bases, and 16 bases lay in between. The length of the CDR3 is 17 residues. The germline CDR1 and CDR2 sequences are SGHDT and YYEEEE. In DNA, the CDR3 is TGTGCCAGCAGCGTCACCCAGGGGGGAACTGGGGCCAACGTCCTGACTTTC. It translates to CASSVTQGGTGANVLTF.